This TCR beta chain was obtained from a study of shared clonotypes between healthy human individuals. Background on the study: A donor's plate count was three for CD4 naive and three for CD4 memory; CD8 naive had two and CD8 memory one.

A remark on this clone: Its target is not known.

Whole-study findings and limits: Sample collection involved blood only; tissue repertoires are likely different.

Per germline, CDR1 SGHNT and CDR2 YYREEE (reference sequence). The CDR3 sequence is 14 residues long. V gave up 5 bases and J gave up 6 bases, with 17 bases separating them. Produced via immunoSEQ multiplex PCR; TCRdb's table is partial and in-frame only. The sample carries 600,000 to 800,000 clones, approximately 77% recorded once. Source material: memory CD4+ T cells sorted from blood. Subset given: CD45RA-negative fraction. The rearrangement joins TRBV5-4 to TRBJ1-1, with a weak D call TRBD1 (6 bases). The receptor was isolated from a woman between 25 and 40 years old in good health. This chain's CDR3 is CASRSRGGKPEAFF. The CDR3 DNA reads as TGTGCCAGCAGAAGCAGAGGGGGTAAACCTGAAGCTTTCTTT. Based on the CDR3 plus reference TRBV5-4 and TRBJ1-1, the full variable domain is ETGVTQSPTHLIKTRGQQVTLRCSSQSGHNTVSWYQQALGQGPQFIFQYYREEENGRGNFPPRFSGLQFPNYSSELNVNALELDDSALYLCASRSRGGKPEAFFGQGTRLTVV.